The 18 T cell receptor beta chains below all came from one sample that was sequenced in a study of T-cell reconstitution after alpha-beta-depleted transplantation in children. Preparation of the TCRbeta library involved a method that used unique molecular identifiers. TCRdb analysed the PCR reads with MiXCR anew, one entry per CDR3 protein. The sample records over 100,000 distinct CDR3 sequences, about 5.6% being singletons. The source material was PBMCs, mostly from graft donor cells, sampled 60 days after TCRalphabeta/CD19-depleted stem cell transplant. The receptors were sampled from a female patient younger than 10 who had a stem cell transplant for Fanconi anemia, so the T cells may come from the graft donor.

The V and J genes are TRBV3-1 and TRBJ2-6, with 14 bases fitting TRBD2. The V and J ends lost 11 bases and 2 bases, in that order; junction bases with no gene match: 11. Germline loops: CDR1 LGHDT, CDR2 YNNKEL (reference sequence). The length of the CDR3 is 18 residues. The CDR3 here is CAFCGTSGRIPGANVLTF. CDR3 nucleotide sequence: TGTGCCTTCTGTGGGACTAGCGGGAGAATTCCTGGGGCCAACGTCCTGACTTTC.

This clonotype has ten or more counts. The V gene is TRBV18, the J gene TRBJ2-1; 10 bases are a match to TRBD2. Germline loops: CDR1 KGHSH, CDR2 LQKENI. J was trimmed by 0 bases and V by 4 bases; bases with no gene match: 6. This CDR3 has 17 amino acids. The CDR3 DNA reads TGTGCCAGCTCACTCAATAGCGGGGGGTTCTCCTACAATGAGCAGTTCTTC. The encoded protein is CASSLNSGGFSYNEQFF.

The chain carries TRBV4-2 and TRBJ2-5, with TRBD1 as a possible D gene (6 bases). The CDR3 sequence is 16 residues long. Germline values: CDR1 LGHNA, CDR2 YNFKEQ. With 1 base removed from V and 5 bases from J, the gap between germline ends came to 17 bases. CDR3: CASSQVVTGHEETQYF. The DNA for the CDR3 is TGTGCCAGCAGCCAAGTCGTTACAGGGCACGAGGAGACCCAGTACTTC.

J is TRBJ2-5 and V is TRBV15; a weak D match, TRBD1 (5 bases). The V end lost 4 bases, the J end lost 0 bases, and 15 bases lay between the germline ends. The CDR3 loop spans 16 amino acids. Germline V gives CDR1 LNHNV, CDR2 YYDKDF (reference sequence). For the CDR3, the DNA is TGTGCCACCAGCACCCCCTTTCAGACAGACCAAGAGACCCAGTACTTC. Its translation is CATSTPFQTDQETQYF.

This clonotype was picked up a small number of times. The chain joins TRBV2 to TRBJ1-1; a weak D match, TRBD1 (6 bases). CDR1 SNHLY and CDR2 FYNNEI come from the germline V gene. Trimming pared 0 bases from V and 1 base from J, leaving 9 bases between. CDR3 length: 15 amino acids. Here the CDR3 reads CASSEAEQGNTEAFF. The CDR3 DNA is TGTGCCAGCAGTGAAGCAGAACAGGGGAACACTGAAGCTTTCTTT.

This clonotype was picked up a small number of times. This rearrangement joins TRBV20-1 to TRBJ2-1; tentative D call: TRBD2 (5 bases). The germline V and J ends were trimmed by 1 base and 5 bases, with 9 bases remaining between them. Germline V CDR1 and CDR2: DFQATT, SNEGSKA (reference sequence). The CDR3 totals 13 residues. The CDR3 DNA reads TGCAGTGCTAGAGTTTACGGGGACAATGAGCAGTTCTTC. Its translation: CSARVYGDNEQFF.

This clonotype has at least ten counts. The chain links TRBV4-1 to TRBJ2-1; possible D gene TRBD1, 5 bases. The CDR3 covers 15 residues. With 4 bases removed from V and 8 bases from J, the gap between germline ends came to 18 bases. Germline values: CDR1 MGHRA, CDR2 YSYEKL. The CDR3 DNA reads as TGCGCCAGCAGCCCCCTCGAAAGGGGCTCCCATGAGCAGTTCTTC. This encodes CASSPLERGSHEQFF.

Ten or more counts support this clonotype. V usage is TRBV7-2 and J usage is TRBJ2-7, with D uncertain. V was trimmed by 6 bases and J by 0 bases, leaving 6 bases between them. Germline CDR1 is SGHTA and CDR2 is FQGNSA. The length of the CDR3 is 12 residues. CDR3: CASSYRSYEQYF. DNA for the CDR3: TGTGCCAGCAGTTACCGCTCCTACGAGCAGTACTTC.

The chain recombines TRBV28 with TRBJ2-5; maybe TRBD1 (7 bases). V was clipped by 8 bases and J by 5 bases, with 21 bases between them. The CDR3 has 15 residues. The germline V gene has CDR1 MDHEN and CDR2 SYDVKM. This chain's CDR3 is CASAIRETGIETQYF. The DNA of the CDR3 is TGTGCCAGCGCGATCCGGGAGACAGGGATCGAGACCCAGTACTTC.

This clonotype was detected a few times. This chain links TRBV5-1 with TRBJ1-5; D is undetermined. The CDR3 has 13 amino acids. V was clipped by 4 bases and J by 3 bases, with 8 bases between them. Germline loops: CDR1 SGHRS, CDR2 YFSETQ. In DNA, the CDR3 is TGCGCCAGCAGCGACTCCCCCAATCAGCCCCAGCATTTT. Translated, it gives CASSDSPNQPQHF.

In this sample, this clonotype turned up many times. The J gene is TRBJ1-6, the V gene TRBV12-3 or TRBV12-4; TRBD1 matches 10 bases. Germline trimming cut 3 bases from V and 4 bases from J; bases unmatched to any gene: 3. The CDR3 length is 16 residues. The CDR3 DNA is TGTGCCAGCAGTTTGTTGGGACAGGGGTATAATTCACCCCTCCACTTT. It yields the protein CASSLLGQGYNSPLHF.

This clonotype has at least ten counts. The V call is TRBV10-1, the J call TRBJ2-1; the match to TRBD2 covers 8 bases. The J segment lost 3 bases and the V segment lost 4 bases, leaving 2 bases of the junction unmatched. CDR3 length: 14 residues. CDR1 is WNHNN and CDR2 is SYGVQD in the germline V gene (reference sequence). This CDR3 reads CASSGGLDYNEQFF. The CDR3, as DNA: TGCGCCAGCAGTGGGGGACTAGACTACAATGAGCAGTTCTTC.

This clonotype has ten or more counts. The chain joins TRBV5-1 to TRBJ2-5, with D hard to call. Per the germline V gene, CDR1 is SGHRS and CDR2 is YFSETQ. V lost 5 bases and J 1 base, leaving 9 bases between the germline ends. This CDR3 comprises 13 residues. In nucleotides, the CDR3 is TGCGCCAGCAGTTTAACTCCCCAAGAGACCCAGTACTTC. Translated: CASSLTPQETQYF.

This rearrangement joins TRBV5-1 to TRBJ1-6, with D possibly matching TRBD1 (6 bases). There are 18 residues in the CDR3. CDR1 and CDR2 from the germline V gene are SGHRS and YFSETQ. Trimming cost V 2 bases and J 6 bases, with 21 bases left between them. CDR3 sequence reads: CASSFRGQGRLINSPLHF. The CDR3 bases are TGCGCCAGCAGCTTCCGGGGGCAAGGACGACTGATTAATTCACCCCTCCACTTT. Complete variable domain (other parts from reference TRBV5-1 and TRBJ1-6): KAGVTQTPRYLIKTRGQQVTLSCSPISGHRSVSWYQQTPGQGLQFLFEYFSETQRNKGNFPGRFSGRQFSNSRSEMNVSTLELGDSALYLCASSFRGQGRLINSPLHFGNGTRLTVT.

Many counts were recorded for this clonotype. The chain carries TRBV28 and TRBJ2-1; D gene uncertain. V gave up 3 bases and J gave up 7 bases, with 13 bases separating them. This CDR3 region has 14 residues. The V gene's germline CDR1 is MDHEN and CDR2 SYDVKM. CDR3 sequence (DNA): TGTGCCAGCAGTTTGAAGGACCTCGCGAATGAGCAGTTCTTC. Translation gives CASSLKDLANEQFF.

This clonotype was recorded at least ten times. The rearrangement uses TRBV12-3 or TRBV12-4 and TRBJ2-1; D is undetermined. The V end was cut by 1 base, the J end by 6 bases, with 7 bases between. CDR3 length: 13 amino acids. Written as DNA, the CDR3 is TGTGCCAGCAGTTTAGGCGCACCCAATGAGCAGTTCTTC. It yields the protein CASSLGAPNEQFF.

This clonotype has a count of ten or more. The gene calls are TRBV10-3 and TRBJ1-1; the D gene is possibly TRBD1 (5 bases). The germline V and J ends were trimmed by 0 bases and 7 bases, with 12 bases remaining between them. The V gene's germline CDR1 is ENHRY and CDR2 SYGVKD. The CDR3 has 14 residues. The CDR3, as DNA: TGTGCCATCAGTGAGTCCAGGGCGAGGAATGAAGCTTTCTTT. It is translated as CAISESRARNEAFF.

This clonotype has only a few counts. The CDR3 bases are TGTGCCAGCAGCTACGTATCCGGACAGGGGGCTGCAGATACGCAGTATTTT. It codes for CASSYVSGQGAADTQYF. The chain employs TRBV7-9 and TRBJ2-3, with TRBD1 identical over 11 bases. CDR1 is SEHNR and CDR2 is FQNEAQ in the germline V gene (reference sequence). The CDR3 runs to 17 residues. Trimming took 4 bases from V and 4 from J; bases not matched to a gene: 10.